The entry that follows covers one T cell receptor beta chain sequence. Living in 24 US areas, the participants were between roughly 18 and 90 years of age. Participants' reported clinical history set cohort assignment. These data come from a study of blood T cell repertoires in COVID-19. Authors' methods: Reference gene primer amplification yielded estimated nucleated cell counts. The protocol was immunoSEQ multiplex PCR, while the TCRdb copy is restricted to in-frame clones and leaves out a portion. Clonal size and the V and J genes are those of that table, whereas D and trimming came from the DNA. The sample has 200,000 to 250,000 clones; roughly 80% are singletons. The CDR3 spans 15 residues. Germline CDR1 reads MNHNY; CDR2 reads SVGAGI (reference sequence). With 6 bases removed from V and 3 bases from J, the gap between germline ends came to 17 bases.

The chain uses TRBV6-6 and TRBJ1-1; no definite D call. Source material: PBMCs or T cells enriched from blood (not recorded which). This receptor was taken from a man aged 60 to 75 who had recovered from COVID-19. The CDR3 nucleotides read TGTGCCAGCAGCCGGGGTCGAGACTTGTACACTGAAGCTTTCTTT. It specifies CASSRGRDLYTEAFF.